This T cell receptor (beta chain) was sequenced during a study of T cells after posttransplantation cyclophosphamide. This CDR3 comprises 16 residues. Germline V lookup: CDR1 SGHTA, CDR2 FQGNSA. V lost 4 bases, J lost 4 bases, and 7 bases stayed unmatched. Measured with immunoSEQ multiplex PCR; TCRdb has only the in-frame clones, and not every one. The sample consists of 8,500 to 10,000 clones, roughly 98% of them appearing once. The naive gate required viable CD3+CD4+ or CD3+CD8+ cells with CCR7+CD45RA+CD45RO-CD95-CD27+CD28+ phenotype. Sample: naive CD4+ T cells sorted from PBMCs. This clonotype was sampled from a woman aged 55-69 years in good health, CMV-negative, and a related stem cell transplant donor. The chain carries TRBV7-2 and TRBJ1-4, with 9 bases that match TRBD1. The CDR3 bases are TGTGCCAGCAGCTATAGTCCGGGACAGGGTAATGAAAAACTGTTTTTT. It is translated as CASSYSPGQGNEKLFF.